The T cell receptor beta chain under discussion was sequenced for a study of metastatic and nonmetastatic thyroid tumors. Nobody among the patients had been given any treatment before thyroid surgery. Through MiXCR, TCRdb re-clonotyped the PCR reads. The data hold about 92,000 clones, with about 15% observed a single time. Germline-derived CDR1 and CDR2 are SGHAT and FQNNGV. The CDR3 is 16 amino acids. Trimming took 3 bases from V and 0 from J; bases not matched to a gene: 4. The table lists this clone with many counts. This receptor was taken from a female donor with papillary thyroid cancer or a benign thyroid nodule (not recorded which). Some clones in this sample may be carry-over from other donors' samples. V gene TRBV11-2 combines with J gene TRBJ2-3; 9 bases are shared with TRBD2. The material sequenced was blood. CDR3 amino acids: CASSLRLAESTDTQYF. In DNA, the CDR3 is TGTGCCAGCAGCTTGAGACTAGCGGAGAGCACAGATACGCAGTATTTT.